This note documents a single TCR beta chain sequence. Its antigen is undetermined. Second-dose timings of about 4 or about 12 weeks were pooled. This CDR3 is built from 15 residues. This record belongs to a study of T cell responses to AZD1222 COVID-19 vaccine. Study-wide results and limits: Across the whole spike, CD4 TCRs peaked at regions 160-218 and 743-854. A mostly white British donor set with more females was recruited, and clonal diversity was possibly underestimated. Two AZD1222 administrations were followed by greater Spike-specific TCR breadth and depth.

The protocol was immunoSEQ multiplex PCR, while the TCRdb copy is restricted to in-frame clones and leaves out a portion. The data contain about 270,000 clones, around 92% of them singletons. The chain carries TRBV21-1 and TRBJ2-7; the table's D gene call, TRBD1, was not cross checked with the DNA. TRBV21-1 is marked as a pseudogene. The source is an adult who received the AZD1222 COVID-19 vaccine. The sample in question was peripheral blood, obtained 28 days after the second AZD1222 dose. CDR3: CASSNGTQAYYEQYF. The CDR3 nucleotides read TGTGCCAGCAGCAATGGAACTCAGGCGTACTACGAGCAGTACTTC.